Below, 20 T cell receptor beta chains from the same sample are listed, as sequenced in a study of Graves' ophthalmopathy and Graves' hyperthyroidism. Amplified material comprised TCR beta CDR3 regions derived from RNA transcripts. HTBI-primed first-round RT-PCR preceded second-round multiplex PCR. TCRdb re-called the multiplex PCR reads with MiXCR, one entry per CDR3 protein. The repertoire consists of 11,000 to 15,000 distinct CDR3 sequences, with approximately 53% occurring once and the leading ten covering around 45%. Sequencing used peripheral blood. These receptors were taken from a woman aged 30 to 39 with Graves' ophthalmopathy.

This clonotype was counted a single time. The chain carries TRBV7-9 and TRBJ2-5; 7 bases agree with TRBD1. The CDR3 runs 15 residues. The V segment lost 1 base and the J segment 7 bases; nucleotides outside the gene matches: 9. Germline CDR1 reads SEHNR; CDR2 reads FQNEAQ (reference sequence). Here the CDR3 reads CASSLVVGGGGTQYF. Written as DNA, the CDR3 is TGTGCCAGCAGCTTAGTTGTAGGGGGCGGAGGGACCCAGTACTTC.

The chain carries TRBV9 and TRBJ1-2; the D is unclear. The germline V gene encodes CDR1 SGDLS and CDR2 YYNGEE. Trimming took off 0 bases at V and 8 bases at J, with 14 bases between the two ends. The CDR3 is 14 amino acids. The CDR3: CASSVAQASGGYTF. The CDR3 DNA is TGTGCCAGCAGCGTAGCGCAGGCCTCTGGAGGCTACACCTTC.

J is TRBJ1-5 and V is TRBV6-4, with D possibly matching TRBD1 (6 bases). There are 13 residues in the CDR3. CDR1 and CDR2 (germline): MRHNA, SNTAGT. Trimming left V 3 bases short and J 9 bases short, with 12 bases between. The CDR3 DNA sequence: TGTGCCAGCAGTGAGGAAGGGGGGCGGCCCCAGCATTTT. Translated, it gives CASSEEGGRPQHF.

This clonotype has a handful of counts. The V gene is TRBV5-1, the J gene TRBJ2-7, with TRBD1 identical over 9 bases. With V trimmed by 2 bases and J by 3 bases, 15 bases remained unmatched. The length of the CDR3 is 18 residues. The germline gives CDR1 SGHRS, CDR2 YFSETQ. The CDR3 DNA is TGCGCCAGCAGCTTCCGACAGGGGGTAGCGGCAAGGGTCTACGAGCAGTACTTC. This codes for CASSFRQGVAARVYEQYF.

This clonotype occurred many times. The gene calls are TRBV29-1 and TRBJ1-2; D might be TRBD1 (5 bases). The germline CDR1 and CDR2 sequences are SQVTM and ANQGSEA. Trimming removed 6 bases from V and 6 bases from J, with 20 bases in between. This CDR3 contains 14 residues. CDR3 loop: CSVAGGGRKDGYTF. The DNA of the CDR3 is TGCAGCGTCGCCGGGGGGGGACGGAAGGATGGCTACACCTTC.

The sample holds a few counts of this clonotype. The chain employs TRBV6-4 and TRBJ2-3, with TRBD2 matching over 10 bases. The CDR3 length is 16 residues. J lost 1 base, V lost 6 bases, and 7 bases had no gene match. CDR1 is MRHNA, CDR2 SNTAGT, per germline. This chain's CDR3 is CASSRQGTSGTDTQYF. CDR3 sequence (DNA): TGTGCCAGCAGCCGACAGGGGACTAGCGGCACAGATACGCAGTATTTT.

This clonotype was counted a single time. The rearrangement joins TRBV15 to TRBJ1-2; TRBD1 agrees at 11 bases. Trimming at V came to 0 bases and at J to 9 bases, leaving 6 bases not matched to a gene. This CDR3 has 15 amino acids. In germline, CDR1 is LNHNV, CDR2 YYDKDF (reference sequence). In nucleotides, the CDR3 is TGTGCCACCAGCAGAGATCGGGGACAGGGGGGCAGCTACACCTTC. It codes for CATSRDRGQGGSYTF.

By sample share, this clonotype is medium-sized (0.01 to 0.1%). The chain is built from TRBV20-1 and TRBJ1-5; a weak D match, TRBD1 (5 bases). The CDR3 length is 15 residues. Trimming cost V 2 bases and J 1 base, with 12 bases left between them. Germline V gives CDR1 DFQATT, CDR2 SNEGSKA (reference sequence). CDR3 in amino acids: CSARFTGLSNQPQHF. The CDR3 nucleotides are TGCAGTGCTAGATTTACGGGGCTGAGCAATCAGCCCCAGCATTTT.

This clonotype was counted between two and nine times. This chain links TRBV7-3 with TRBJ1-1; D perhaps matches TRBD1 (5 bases). Trimming took off 7 bases at V and 0 bases at J, with 9 bases between the two ends. This CDR3 is 13 amino acids long. From germline, CDR1 is SGHTA and CDR2 FQGTGA. The DNA of the CDR3 is TGTGCCAGCAAGGGACCCATGAACACTGAAGCTTTCTTT. Protein product: CASKGPMNTEAFF.

Many counts were recorded for this clonotype. This chain joins TRBV5-1 and TRBJ1-1; D not resolved. V was pared by 0 bases and J by 3 bases, with 9 bases between. This CDR3 contains 14 residues. CDR1 is SGHRS, CDR2 YFSETQ, per germline. CDR3 nucleotides: TGCGCCAGCAGCTTGGACCCCCCGGACACTGAAGCTTTCTTT. Amino acids: CASSLDPPDTEAFF.

The rearrangement uses TRBV2 and TRBJ2-7; possibly TRBD2 for D (5 bases). Trimming took off 7 bases at V and 1 base at J, with 11 bases between the two ends. Looked up from germline, CDR1 is SNHLY and CDR2 is FYNNEI. The CDR3 length is 13 residues. The CDR3 coding sequence is TGTGCCAGCACAGCGGCCCCTTCCTACGAGCAGTACTTC. It codes for CASTAAPSYEQYF.

The chain links TRBV5-4 to TRBJ1-2, with 9 bases aligning to TRBD1. This CDR3 comprises 14 residues. Germline V gene sequence: CDR1 SGHNT, CDR2 YYREEE (reference sequence). The J segment lost 2 bases and the V segment lost 4 bases, leaving 3 bases of the junction unmatched. The CDR3 sequence is CASSRGQGNYGYTF. The CDR3 DNA sequence: TGTGCCAGCAGCAGGGGACAGGGAAACTATGGCTACACCTTC.

As for this clonotype: This may stem from a read error, because a much larger clone lies one nucleotide away. The V gene is TRBV7-9, the J gene TRBJ2-3, with 7 positions matching TRBD2. CDR1 and CDR2 from the germline V gene are SEHNR and FQNEAQ (reference sequence). This CDR3 has 14 residues. The CDR3 loop reads CASSASGNTDTQCF. The CDR3 nucleotides read TGTGCCAGCAGCGCCAGCGGGAACACAGATACGCAGTGTTTT.

This clonotype was seen a few times. The chain links TRBV6-1 to TRBJ1-5; no clear D. CDR3 length: 14 amino acids. Germline V lookup: CDR1 MNHNS, CDR2 SASEGT. V dropped 3 bases and J dropped 0 bases, with 6 bases sitting between them. The CDR3 bases are TGTGCCAGCAGTGAGGGGAGTAGCAATCAGCCCCAGCATTTT. Amino acids: CASSEGSSNQPQHF.

In its sample, this clonotype is medium-sized. This rearrangement joins TRBV5-8 to TRBJ2-7; 11 positions match TRBD2. The J segment lost 6 bases and the V segment lost 5 bases, leaving 4 bases of the junction unmatched. CDR1 and CDR2 (germline): SGHTS, YDEGEE. The CDR3 runs to 13 residues. CDR3 region: CASRTGTSGEQYV. In DNA form, the CDR3 reads TGTGCCAGCAGAACCGGGACTAGCGGCGAGCAGTACGTC.

The V gene is TRBV5-1, the J gene TRBJ2-7, with a tentative D call TRBD1 (6 bases). V gave up 4 bases and J gave up 5 bases, with 16 bases separating them. Germline loops: CDR1 SGHRS, CDR2 YFSETQ. The CDR3 length is 14 residues. This CDR3 is CASSATGLRNEQYF. The DNA of the CDR3 is TGCGCCAGCAGCGCGACAGGTCTAAGGAACGAGCAGTACTTC.

By sample fraction, this clonotype is medium-sized (0.01 to 0.1%). The V and J genes are TRBV6-5 and TRBJ2-5; D may correspond to TRBD1 or TRBD2 (7 bases each). The ends were cut back, 2 bases at V and 5 bases at J, with 15 bases in the middle. Germline V gene lookup returns CDR1 MNHEY and CDR2 SVGAGI. The CDR3 runs to 15 residues. The CDR3 loop reads CASSYQGGGPETQYF. CDR3 DNA: TGTGCCAGCAGTTACCAGGGGGGAGGGCCGGAGACCCAGTACTTC.

V and J are TRBV7-2 and TRBJ2-5; TRBD1 might be the D (6 bases). Trimming removed 1 base from V and 3 bases from J, with 12 bases in between. This CDR3 is built from 15 residues. From germline, CDR1 is SGHTA and CDR2 FQGNSA. The CDR3 loop is CASSLDGTNEETQYF. CDR3 bases: TGTGCCAGCAGCTTAGATGGGACAAATGAAGAGACCCAGTACTTC.

The chain joins TRBV6-5 to TRBJ1-1; D gene unclear. The V gene's germline CDR1 is MNHEY and CDR2 SVGAGI. Trimming removed 0 bases from V and 0 bases from J, with 11 bases in between. This CDR3 has 16 residues. The CDR3 bases are TGTGCCAGCAGTTACTCCCCGGGAAACATGAACACTGAAGCTTTCTTT. Translation gives CASSYSPGNMNTEAFF.

This chain links TRBV7-2 with TRBJ2-5; D gene unclear. CDR3 length: 15 amino acids. Trimming stripped 4 bases from V and 9 bases from J, with 21 bases between. Germline V gene lookup returns CDR1 SGHTA and CDR2 FQGNSA. This CDR3 reads CASSYQAGGREPQYF. In DNA, the CDR3 is TGTGCCAGCAGCTACCAAGCCGGTGGCCGTGAGCCCCAGTACTTC.